These 29 T cell receptor beta chains originate from one sample sequenced in a study of CDR3 diversity in severe acne. TCRdb itself ran the PCR reads through MiXCR, one entry per CDR3 protein. The sample comprises around 91,000 distinct CDR3 sequences, under 60% of which are singletons, and approximately 15% rests with the top ten. The sequencing input was blood. Receptor source: a male donor in good health, without acne.

The chain links TRBV5-1 to TRBJ2-5, with a tentative D call TRBD2 (5 bases). The CDR3 contains 14 residues. Germline CDR1 is SGHRS and CDR2 is YFSETQ. Trimming pared 3 bases from V and 4 bases from J, leaving 13 bases between. CDR3: CASSWTPSPETQYF. Written as DNA, the CDR3 is TGCGCCAGCAGCTGGACTCCCTCCCCAGAGACCCAGTACTTC.

The chain combines TRBV29-1 with TRBJ2-7, with 7 bases fitting TRBD1. Trimming at V came to 3 bases and at J to 0 bases, leaving 2 bases not matched to a gene. Germline-derived CDR1 and CDR2 are SQVTM and ANQGSEA. This CDR3 spans 13 amino acids. The CDR3 DNA follows: TGCAGCGTTGATACAGGGGTCTCCTACGAGCAGTACTTC. Protein: CSVDTGVSYEQYF.

The J gene is TRBJ1-4, the V gene TRBV7-9, with 10 bases aligning to TRBD1. The trim removed 4 bases at V and 8 bases at J, leaving 7 bases unmatched. The CDR3 extends over 15 amino acids. CDR1 is SEHNR, CDR2 FQNEAQ, per germline (reference sequence). The CDR3 here is CASSSRQGAGEKLFF. The CDR3 coding sequence is TGTGCCAGCAGCTCTAGACAGGGGGCGGGCGAAAAACTGTTTTTT.

The CDR3 loop reads CSARADRVMIGEQFF. The DNA for the CDR3 is TGCAGTGCTAGGGCTGACAGGGTAATGATCGGTGAGCAGTTCTTC. V and J are TRBV20-1 and TRBJ2-1, with 7 bases aligning to TRBD1. The CDR3 length is 15 residues. The germline V gene encodes CDR1 DFQATT and CDR2 SNEGSKA (reference sequence). With 3 bases clipped from V and 9 bases from J, the junction kept 14 bases outside the gene matches.

The rearrangement joins TRBV20-1 to TRBJ2-7, with 11 nucleotides matching TRBD1. V shed 0 bases, J shed 3 bases, and the junction held 7 bases outside the gene matches. The CDR3 length is 16 residues. Germline lookup yields CDR1 DFQATT and CDR2 SNEGSKA (reference sequence). This chain's CDR3 is CSARDPGQGAHYEQYF. As DNA, the CDR3 is TGCAGTGCTAGAGATCCCGGACAGGGGGCCCACTACGAGCAGTACTTC.

To note about this clonotype: Relative to the germline gene, one junction end is altered; a read error may explain this. The chain is built from TRBV7-9 and TRBJ2-3, with 12 bases matching TRBD2. The CDR3 totals 16 residues. Germline V gene sequence: CDR1 SEHNR, CDR2 FQNEAQ (reference sequence). Written as DNA, the CDR3 is TGTGCCAGCAGCCTAGCGGGGGGGTTGAGCACAGATACGCAGTATTTT. As protein: CASSLAGGLSTDTQYF.

The chain links TRBV20-1 to TRBJ2-3; D may be TRBD2 (5 bases). This CDR3 is 13 amino acids long. V lost 2 bases and J lost 6, with 12 bases in between. Germline values: CDR1 DFQATT, CDR2 SNEGSKA (reference sequence). The chain's CDR3 is CSARQMGVDTQYF. CDR3 sequence (DNA): TGCAGTGCTAGACAGATGGGAGTCGATACGCAGTATTTT.

This clonotype has only a few counts. V gene TRBV6-6 combines with J gene TRBJ2-7; 12 bases map to TRBD1. V shed 6 bases and J 5 bases; nucleotides not matched to a gene: 5. Germline CDR1 is MNHNY and CDR2 is SVGAGI (reference sequence). The CDR3 runs to 14 residues. The CDR3 sequence is CASSPGQGANEQYF. CDR3 sequence (DNA): TGTGCCAGCAGCCCGGGACAGGGGGCCAACGAGCAGTACTTC.

Worth noting for this clonotype: Compared with germline, one end of the junction differs, possibly owing to a read error. The rearrangement uses TRBV7-9 and TRBJ2-7; possibly TRBD2 for D (6 bases). The CDR3 totals 13 residues. Germline CDR1 is SEHNR and CDR2 is FQNEAQ (reference sequence). The CDR3 DNA sequence: TGTACCAGCAGCTTAGTCGTGGGGGGCGAGCAGTACTTC. Its translation: CTSSLVVGGEQYF.

V gene TRBV7-9 combines with J gene TRBJ2-3; D is ambiguous. With the DNA end fitting TRBJ1-5 better, the J assignment may be wrong. Per germline, CDR1 SEHNR and CDR2 FQNEAQ (reference sequence). The CDR3 is made up of 13 amino acids. The CDR3 DNA is TGTGCCAGCAGCTCCCCCCTAGCTTCGGCGCAGCATTTT. Translation: CASSSPLASAQHF.

The V and J genes are TRBV7-3 and TRBJ2-5; D is possibly TRBD1 or TRBD2 (7 bases each). Germline assignment: CDR1 SGHTA and CDR2 FQGTGA. The V gene lost 2 bases and the J gene lost 4 bases, with 11 bases spanning the gap. CDR3 length: 14 residues. CDR3 DNA: TGTGCCAGCAGCTTAGCAGGGGGGGGAGAGACCCAGTACTTC. It translates to CASSLAGGGETQYF. Variable domain in full (rest from reference TRBV7-3 and TRBJ2-5): GAGVSQTPSNKVTEKGKYVELRCDPISGHTALYWYRQSLGQGPEFLIYFQGTGAADDSGLPNDRFFAVRPEGSVSTLKIQRTERGDSAVYLCASSLAGGGETQYFGPGTRLLVL.

The chain has TRBV25-1 and TRBJ2-5; 9 bases are a match to TRBD2. Germline V gene sequence: CDR1 MGHDK, CDR2 SYGVNS. V trimming: 5 bases; J trimming: 5 bases; junction bases outside the gene matches: 9. The CDR3 extends over 15 amino acids. The CDR3 protein is CASSSWVAGAETQYF. The CDR3 bases are TGTGCCAGCAGTTCCTGGGTAGCGGGAGCCGAGACCCAGTACTTC.

This clonotype appeared a few times. The chain recombines TRBV13 with TRBJ1-2; D is ambiguous. This CDR3 has 12 amino acids. Trimming pared 3 bases from V and 8 bases from J, leaving 10 bases between. The germline gives CDR1 PRHDT, CDR2 FYEKMQ (reference sequence). This CDR3 is CASSLYDNGYTF. CDR3 nucleotide sequence: TGTGCCAGCAGCTTGTATGACAACGGCTACACCTTC.

This clonotype was counted at least ten times. V is TRBV6-6 and J is TRBJ1-1; the match to TRBD1 covers 10 bases. This CDR3 is built from 14 residues. Germline V CDR1 and CDR2: MNHNY, SVGAGI (reference sequence). V shed 6 bases, J shed 5 bases, and the junction held 6 bases outside the gene matches. Here the CDR3 reads CASSRTGGGTEAFF. The CDR3, as DNA: TGTGCCAGCAGCAGGACAGGGGGAGGGACTGAAGCTTTCTTT.

This clonotype was detected many times. The V and J genes are TRBV15 and TRBJ1-4; tentatively, D is TRBD1 (5 bases). Germline V gene sequence: CDR1 LNHNV, CDR2 YYDKDF (reference sequence). V lost 6 bases to trimming and J lost 7 bases, with 18 bases between them. This CDR3 has 15 residues. DNA for the CDR3: TGTGCCACCAGTTCTACCGGGGCGCCGGGTGAAAAACTGTTTTTT. It codes for CATSSTGAPGEKLFF.

The chain combines TRBV29-1 with TRBJ2-1; 10 positions agree with TRBD2. Germline values: CDR1 SQVTM, CDR2 ANQGSEA. V gave up 5 bases and J gave up 9 bases; unmatched junction bases: 4. The CDR3 spans 12 residues. The DNA for the CDR3 is TGCAGCGTTATAGCGGGAGGAAGTGAGCAGTTCTTC. The encoded protein is CSVIAGGSEQFF.

This clonotype was counted many times. The rearrangement links TRBV20-1 to TRBJ2-2; D is uncertain. The CDR3 has 13 amino acids. V was pared by 2 bases and J by 5 bases, with 9 bases between. Germline-derived CDR1 and CDR2 are DFQATT and SNEGSKA (reference sequence). CDR3 sequence: CSARNGETGELFF. Written as DNA, the CDR3 is TGCAGTGCTAGAAATGGGGAAACCGGGGAGCTGTTTTTT.

This clonotype has a count of ten or more. V and J are TRBV7-9 and TRBJ1-5, with a tentative D call TRBD1 (6 bases). V lost 0 bases to trimming and J lost 4 bases, with 13 bases between them. Germline assignment: CDR1 SEHNR and CDR2 FQNEAQ (reference sequence). This CDR3 has 16 residues. The CDR3 spells CASSLARGGGNQPQHF. The CDR3 bases are TGTGCCAGCAGCTTAGCCCGGGGAGGGGGGAATCAGCCCCAGCATTTT. The full variable domain, completed using reference TRBV7-9 and TRBJ1-5, is DTGVSQNPRHKITKRGQNVTFRCDPISEHNRLYWYRQTLGQGPEFLTYFQNEAQLEKSRLLSDRFSAERPKGSFSTLEIQRTEQGDSAMYLCASSLARGGGNQPQHFGDGTRLSIL.

This sequence joins TRBV29-1 and TRBJ1-2; D perhaps matches TRBD1 (5 bases). Germline lookup yields CDR1 SQVTM and CDR2 ANQGSEA. Trimming left V 6 bases short and J 6 bases short, with 11 bases between. This CDR3 is 11 amino acids long. In DNA, the CDR3 is TGCAGCGTGGCAGAGGGGCATGGCTACACCTTC. Its protein product is CSVAEGHGYTF.

For this clonotype: The limits of the CDR3 on the DNA are not certain, so only TCRdb's listed CDR3 is given. This rearrangement joins TRBV11-3 to TRBJ1-6; TRBD1 is the table's D call, not checked against the DNA. With termini counted, the CDR3 has 23 amino acids. Germline values: CDR1 SGHNT, CDR2 YENEEA. The CDR3 loop is CASSSLWGNHRPSTSGQGSPLHF.

This chain links TRBV19 with TRBJ2-3, with no clear D. Germline assignment: CDR1 LNHDA and CDR2 SQIVND (reference sequence). The length of the CDR3 is 11 residues. V was clipped by 11 bases and J by 4 bases, with 10 bases between them. CDR3 sequence (DNA): TGTGCCCGGGCTATGCCAGATACGCAGTATTTT. Protein: CARAMPDTQYF.

The J gene is TRBJ1-4, the V gene TRBV5-4, with D perhaps matching TRBD1 (6 bases). The V gene lost 1 base and the J gene lost 5 bases, with 12 bases spanning the gap. Germline V lookup: CDR1 SGHNT, CDR2 YYREEE (reference sequence). This CDR3 contains 15 residues. The CDR3 DNA reads as TGTGCCAGCAGCTTGAGGGGGTTCGACAATGAAAAACTGTTTTTT. Its protein is CASSLRGFDNEKLFF.

This clonotype is a singleton in its sample. Because the CDR3's place on the DNA is in doubt, the DNA is left out and the CDR3 is given as listed by TCRdb. V and J are TRBV6-5 and TRBJ2-7; the DNA was not used to check the table's D call, TRBD2. The CDR3 length is 15 residues, termini included. The germline V gene has CDR1 MNHEY and CDR2 SVGAGI. The CDR3 region is CASSYSGDQYFGQYF.

In its sample, this clonotype is medium-sized (0.01 to 0.1%). The V call is TRBV7-9, the J call TRBJ2-5; D uncertain. V lost 0 bases and J lost 2, with 7 bases in between. This CDR3 is 14 amino acids long. Germline loops: CDR1 SEHNR, CDR2 FQNEAQ (reference sequence). CDR3 region: CASSLADRQETQYF. In DNA, the CDR3 is TGTGCCAGCAGCTTAGCGGATAGACAAGAGACCCAGTACTTC. Full variable domain (outside the CDR3, taken from reference TRBV7-9 and TRBJ2-5): DTGVSQNPRHKITKRGQNVTFRCDPISEHNRLYWYRQTLGQGPEFLTYFQNEAQLEKSRLLSDRFSAERPKGSFSTLEIQRTEQGDSAMYLCASSLADRQETQYFGPGTRLLVL.

This clonotype was picked up many times. The V gene is TRBV30, the J gene TRBJ2-7; D not certain. V was pared by 2 bases and J by 3 bases, with 11 bases between. The CDR3 runs to 13 residues. CDR1 GTSNPN and CDR2 SVGIG come from the germline V gene (reference sequence). The DNA of the CDR3 is TGTGCCTGGAGTCGATCTTCTCTCTACGAGCAGTACTTC. Translation: CAWSRSSLYEQYF.

The chain joins TRBV7-8 to TRBJ2-7, with D uncertain. Germline V gene data show CDR1 as SGHVS and CDR2 as FQNEAQ. Trimming removed 1 base from V and 5 bases from J, with 15 bases in between. CDR3 size: 15 residues. The CDR3 DNA follows: TGTGCCAGCAGCTTAGGGTTAGGCGGCAGGAACGAGCAGTACTTC. Encoded protein: CASSLGLGGRNEQYF.

J is TRBJ2-7 and V is TRBV7-3; TRBD1 matches 9 bases. Unmatched junction bases numbered 10, after V lost 5 bases and J lost 2 bases. This CDR3 is built from 16 residues. CDR1 is SGHTA and CDR2 is FQGTGA in the germline V gene. Here the CDR3 reads CASSRPGQGPTYEQYF. The CDR3 region has the DNA TGTGCCAGCAGCCGGCCCGGACAGGGGCCCACCTACGAGCAGTACTTC.

V is TRBV20-1 and J is TRBJ1-2, with D possibly TRBD1 on 6 matching bases. V gave up 0 bases and J gave up 4 bases, with 12 bases separating them. The CDR3 is 14 amino acids. Germline-derived CDR1 and CDR2 are DFQATT and SNEGSKA (reference sequence). The CDR3 bases are TGCAGTGCTAGAGATTTGGGGGCGGGCTATGGCTACACCTTC. Its translation is CSARDLGAGYGYTF.

This clonotype was counted at least ten times. The chain recombines TRBV7-9 with TRBJ2-1; D gene unclear. The V gene lost 2 bases and the J gene lost 0 bases, with 5 bases spanning the gap. Germline CDR1 is SEHNR and CDR2 is FQNEAQ (reference sequence). This CDR3 spans 14 amino acids. CDR3 sequence: CASSLTDSYNEQFF. The DNA for the CDR3 is TGTGCCAGCAGCTTAACAGACTCCTACAATGAGCAGTTCTTC.